The following is a T cell receptor beta chain sequence with its context. This clonotype has at least ten counts. The specificity of this receptor is unknown. Base qualities are not at hand, and no much larger clone is one base apart. This sample is part of a study of molecular identifiers for immune sequencing clone quantification listed by TCRdb under 2018. Concerning the study at large: In a replicate experiment, RNA from roughly 20,000 or 100,000 naive CD8 T cells was split into five aliquots, four of which were sequenced. This methods study used CD8 T cells to benchmark TCR RNA copy counting and molecular-identifier clustering-based TCR repertoire sequencing (MIDCIRS).

Beyond this particular receptor, the publication reports: In CMV-specific effector cells, over 98% of molecules were held by clones above 20 RNA copies, whereas under 1% of molecules were held by such clones in naive cells. Highly expanded clone sizes could be underestimated if identical TCR molecules share a barcode. When barcode sub-clustering was not used, chimeric consensus sequences inflated TCR diversity, with chimeras reaching as high as 47%. The naive libraries included spiked-in Jurkat TCR RNA (10 copies' worth), and this Jurkat TCR RNA is not part of the donor repertoire. A single cell's worth of spiked-in Jurkat TCR RNA was reported detectable even among around 1 million naive CD8 T cells. Modeling indicated approximately 3.1 TCR RNA copies recovered per cell, compared with roughly 9.7 by digital PCR, which implies a capture efficiency of approximately 30%.

Libraries of naive CD8 T cells were built from approximately 22,000 to 940,000 sorted cells, with 10%, 30% or 50% of the purified RNA used. Naive CD8 T cells, defined as CD8+CD4-CCR7+CD45RA+, were FACS-sorted into RLT Plus buffer on a BD FACSAria II. To test detection sensitivity, Jurkat RNA equal to around 11 TCR copies was added to samples of about 19,000-1,100,000 naive CD8 T cells. Enrichment of CD8 T cells was performed with RosetteSep CD8+ T Cell Enrichment Cocktail and Ficoll-Paque, after which ACK red cell lysis was carried out. V is cut by 0 bases and J by 5 bases, and the space between the germline ends is 14 bases. For CDR1 and CDR2, the germline V gene lists SQVTM and ANQGSEA. The CDR3 has 14 amino acids, counting the end cysteine and phenylalanine. The retained sequence is limited to the CDR3, 42 bases, with the frame set at the first base. To prepare the library, PCR was applied. Sequencing instrument: NextSeq 500. Preparation of bulk TCR libraries followed a previously described approach, with the TCR primers listed in Table S5. Purification of total RNA was performed with the Qiagen AllPrep DNA/RNA kit. Before analysis, reads from multiple sequencing runs of the same library were pooled. For the original study's pipeline: Reads were retained only if an exact TCR constant sequence was present, and the retained reads were trimmed to 150 nt and grouped according to their 12-nt molecular barcodes. Reads within each barcode group were sub-clustered using a 15% Levenshtein threshold, and quality-weighted consensus sequences were constructed for each RNA molecule. Non-functional sequences were filtered out, along with any lower-count sequence sitting one edit away from another sequence. Based on fitting two negative binomial distributions, any barcode sub-cluster with under 20% of the maximum read count was discarded. TCRdb reanalyzed the raw reads on its own, using fastp at Q25 for trimming and MiXCR for clone calling, and kept in-frame beta chains. Each CDR3 protein gets just one entry, which takes the most common genes and DNA from the rows behind it. The V and J calls and clone size come from TCRdb's table, not from the authors' own analysis. The sample table shows about 510,000 distinct CDR3 sequences, and about a quarter are seen once. The ten largest clones add up to 0.76% of the sample.

This TCR derives from a human donor in good health. Some libraries in this study had Jurkat cell RNA spiked in. The specimen sequenced was naive CD8+ T cells from blood, with Jurkat cell RNA spiked in. In the paper's terms, the cell subset or site label means: FACS-sorted CD8+CD4-CCR7+CD45RA+ naive T cells. This chain is built from TRBV29-1 and TRBJ2-7; the best D guess is TRBD1, with 6 bases matching. The DNA is TGCAGCGTTGAAGACAGCGACAGGAGGCACGAGCAGTACTTC. Its product reads: CSVEDSDRRHEQYF.